These T cell receptor beta chains were read from a single sample in a study of cytotoxic CD8 clonotypes in ibrutinib-treated CLL. Measured with immunoSEQ multiplex PCR; TCRdb has only the in-frame clones, and not every one. The table has under 8,000 clones, more than 70% seen once; the top ten hold more than 25%. This specimen consisted of PBMCs, obtained before ibrutinib treatment. These receptors were taken from a human donor with chronic lymphocytic leukemia. CDR3s include the opening cysteine and the closing phenylalanine or tryptophan. Each record gives: J gene, V gene, D gene, clone size, CDR3 DNA, CDR3 protein. D genes are given only for firm matches. Clone size is stated in some rows and not others, as once, few, many or a class when expanded.

J: TRBJ2-4; V: TRBV5-1; D: -; size: -; DNA: TGCGCCAGCAGCTTGGCGGGGGCCAAAAACATTCAGTACTTC; CDR3: CASSLAGAKNIQYF
J: TRBJ1-5; V: TRBV5-1; D: -; size: -; DNA: TGCGCCAGCAGCCCGGACAGTCCCAATCAGCCCCAGCATTTT; CDR3: CASSPDSPNQPQHF
J: TRBJ2-3; V: TRBV9; D: -; size: -; DNA: TGTGCCAGCAGCGCCAGCGTCCACACAGATACGCAGTATTTT; CDR3: CASSASVHTDTQYF
J: TRBJ1-2; V: TRBV29-1; D: -; size: -; DNA: TGCAGCGCCCTGATAAAGCGTGAGGGTGGCTACACCTTC; CDR3: CSALIKREGGYTF
J: TRBJ2-1; V: TRBV9; D: TRBD1; size: -; DNA: TGTGCCAGCAGCGCTGGACAGGTGGGCGGCAATGAGCAGTTCTTC; CDR3: CASSAGQVGGNEQFF
J: TRBJ2-3; V: TRBV18; D: -; size: -; DNA: TGTGCCAGCTCACCACAAGGGATCCCGGAGTATTTT; CDR3: CASSPQGIPEYF
J: TRBJ1-1; V: TRBV7-9; D: -; size: few; DNA: TGTGCCAGCAGCCAGGGAGGTACTGAAGCTTTCTTT; CDR3: CASSQGGTEAFF
J: TRBJ1-2; V: TRBV15; D: -; size: -; DNA: TGTGCCACCAGCAGCCTAAGGGCGGGTGGCTACACCTTC; CDR3: CATSSLRAGGYTF
J: TRBJ2-1; V: TRBV19; D: TRBD2; size: -; DNA: TGTGCCAGTAGTATAGAAATCGGGGGGGTTAGGGATGAGCAGTTCTTC; CDR3: CASSIEIGGVRDEQFF
J: TRBJ2-3; V: TRBV6-5; D: -; size: -; DNA: TGTGCCAGCAGTTACAGCTTGGGGGGTAGCACAGATACGCAGTATTTT; CDR3: CASSYSLGGSTDTQYF
J: TRBJ2-7; V: TRBV6-1; D: -; size: few; DNA: TGTGCCAGCAGCATGACCGACTTTTACGAGCAGTACTTC; CDR3: CASSMTDFYEQYF
J: TRBJ2-5; V: TRBV28; D: -; size: -; DNA: TGTGCCAGCAGTTTAGAGACCCAGTACTTC; CDR3: CASSLETQYF
J: TRBJ1-2; V: TRBV4-1; D: -; size: -; DNA: TGCGCCAGCAGCCAAGTTATAGGTAGCTATGGCTACACCTTC; CDR3: CASSQVIGSYGYTF
J: TRBJ1-6; V: TRBV7-9; D: -; size: few; DNA: TGTGCCAGCAGCTTAGCGTATAGGGGGATGGGTTCACCCCTCCACTTT; CDR3: CASSLAYRGMGSPLHF
J: TRBJ1-2; V: TRBV6-5; D: -; size: -; DNA: TGTGCCAGCAGTTACTCGTCCGACTATGGCTACACCTTC; CDR3: CASSYSSDYGYTF
J: TRBJ1-1; V: TRBV18; D: -; size: -; DNA: TGTGCCAGCTCACCACCGTACAGGGTTTCCGGCACTGAAGCTTTCTTT; CDR3: CASSPPYRVSGTEAFF
J: TRBJ1-4; V: TRBV27; D: -; size: -; DNA: TGTGCCAGCAGTTTAGAGGGGGTGGGGAATGAAAAACTGTTTTTT; CDR3: CASSLEGVGNEKLFF
J: TRBJ2-3; V: TRBV7-8; D: -; size: once; DNA: TGTGCCAGCAGCTTAGATCCTCGACGCCTAAGCACAGATACGCAGTATTTT; CDR3: CASSLDPRRLSTDTQYF
J: TRBJ2-7; V: TRBV5-1; D: -; size: -; DNA: TGCGCCAGCAGCTTGGGGGCAGGGCGACCCTCCGAGCAGTACTTC; CDR3: CASSLGAGRPSEQYF
J: TRBJ2-7; V: TRBV5-1; D: -; size: -; DNA: TGCGCCAGCAGCCAACAGGACGGCAACGAGCAGTACTTC; CDR3: CASSQQDGNEQYF
J: TRBJ1-2; V: TRBV28; D: -; size: -; DNA: TGTGCCAGCAGTTCTTATATGGGAGACTCTCTCAGCCGTCATGGCTACACCTTC; CDR3: CASSSYMGDSLSRHGYTF
J: TRBJ2-7; V: TRBV28; D: TRBD2; size: once; DNA: TGTGCCAGCAGTTTTTTTCTGGGTCGGACTAGCGGGAGCCACGAGCAGTACTTC; CDR3: CASSFFLGRTSGSHEQYF
J: TRBJ2-7; V: TRBV5-4; D: -; size: -; DNA: TGTGCCAGCAGCTTTTCTTCCCGGGGCTCCTACGAGCAGTACTTC; CDR3: CASSFSSRGSYEQYF
J: TRBJ2-3; V: TRBV7-9; D: TRBD1; size: -; DNA: TGTGCCAGCAGCTTTTCATGGACAGGGCGGACTATCAGCACAGATACGCAGTATTTT; CDR3: CASSFSWTGRTISTDTQYF
J: TRBJ2-5; V: TRBV6-1; D: -; size: -; DNA: TGTGCCAGCAGTCCGACGAGAGGAGGAGAGACCCAGTACTTC; CDR3: CASSPTRGGETQYF
J: TRBJ2-3; V: TRBV11-2; D: -; size: medium-sized; DNA: TGTGCCAGCAGCTCAGACCCACGACTGGCTAGCACAGATACGCAGTATTTT; CDR3: CASSSDPRLASTDTQYF
J: TRBJ1-1; V: TRBV6-5; D: TRBD1; size: -; DNA: TGTGCCAGCAGTCCGGACAGGGTGGCCACTGAAGCTTTCTTT; CDR3: CASSPDRVATEAFF
J: TRBJ2-5; V: TRBV20-1; D: -; size: -; DNA: TGCAGTGCACAAGAGACCCAGTACTTC; CDR3: CSAQETQYF
J: TRBJ2-7; V: TRBV6-6; D: -; size: -; DNA: TGTGCCAGCAGTTACTCGACACTGAGTCTTGGTTGGCAGTACTTC; CDR3: CASSYSTLSLGWQYF
J: TRBJ2-3; V: TRBV28; D: TRBD2; size: -; DNA: TGTGCCAGCAGTCCCCCTAGCGGGGGGGGGAGCACAGATACGCAGTATTTT; CDR3: CASSPPSGGGSTDTQYF
J: TRBJ1-2; V: TRBV28; D: -; size: few; DNA: TGTGCCAGCAGTTTCGGGAATAACTATGGCTACACCTTC; CDR3: CASSFGNNYGYTF
J: TRBJ2-5; V: TRBV7-7; D: -; size: -; DNA: TGTGCCAGCAGTAAGAACAGGGCAGAGACCCAGTACTTC; CDR3: CASSKNRAETQYF
J: TRBJ1-2; V: TRBV4-1; D: -; size: few; DNA: TGCGCCAGCAGACAACCGGGGAGGGGAGCTAACTATGGCTACACCTTC; CDR3: CASRQPGRGANYGYTF
J: TRBJ1-3; V: TRBV5-1; D: -; size: -; DNA: TGCGCCAGCAGCTTGGTCGGCATGGAACTTGGAAACACCATATATTTT; CDR3: CASSLVGMELGNTIYF
J: TRBJ2-7; V: TRBV19; D: TRBD2; size: few; DNA: TGTGCCAGTAGTATGGGAGGGGAAACCTACGAGCAGTACTTC; CDR3: CASSMGGETYEQYF
J: TRBJ1-1; V: TRBV19; D: -; size: few; DNA: TGTGCCAGTAGTATTTCGCAGGCCGGCTCTGGGGGCACTGAAGCTTTCTTT; CDR3: CASSISQAGSGGTEAFF
J: TRBJ2-7; V: TRBV28; D: -; size: -; DNA: TGTGCCAGCAGTCCCTGGCGCCTAAACTACGAGCAGTACTTC; CDR3: CASSPWRLNYEQYF
J: TRBJ1-2; V: TRBV5-1; D: -; size: -; DNA: TGCGCCAGCAGTACCGGACAGAATGGCTACACCTTC; CDR3: CASSTGQNGYTF
J: TRBJ1-1; V: TRBV5-1; D: -; size: -; DNA: TGCGCCAGCAGCTTGGATCGGAACACTGAAGCTTTCTTT; CDR3: CASSLDRNTEAFF
J: TRBJ1-2; V: TRBV28; D: -; size: once; DNA: TGTGCCAGCAGTTTACTTGCCGGGCGGGGAGTGGGCAGCTACACCTTC; CDR3: CASSLLAGRGVGSYTF
J: TRBJ1-1; V: TRBV19; D: -; size: -; DNA: TGTGCCAGTTCGCTGGGGGGTTCGATCACTGAAGCTTTCTTT; CDR3: CASSLGGSITEAFF